This T cell receptor (beta chain) was profiled in a study of shared clonotypes between healthy human individuals. CDR1 and CDR2 (germline): SGHTA, FQGTGA. The ends lost 2 bases at V and 0 bases at J; junction bases unmatched: 3. The CDR3 is made up of 15 amino acids. The method was immunoSEQ multiplex PCR; TCRdb's version includes in-frame clones alone and lacks a portion of them. The sample lists some 480,000 clones; roughly 78% were seen once. The receptor was derived from a woman aged 40 to 50 in good health. Some clones in this sample may be carry-over from other donors' samples. Sequencing was carried out using PBMCs. J is TRBJ2-7 and V is TRBV7-3, with 8 bases identical to TRBD2. The CDR3 DNA is TGTGCCAGCAGCTTAGGCCTAGCGGGCTCCTACGAGCAGTACTTC. Its protein is CASSLGLAGSYEQYF.